This T cell receptor (beta chain) was identified during a study of tumor-infiltrating lymphocytes in primary liver carcinoma. The wider study: Subjects consisted of male and female patients aged 30 to 69 years. Read depth, roughly 3.65 to 7.13 million productive TCRbeta reads, did not differ significantly between tissues.

Using a constant-region primer together with ProtoScript II reverse transcriptase, TCR beta cDNA was made from about 500 ng of total RNA. Generation of the TCR beta libraries relied on three nested multiplex PCR rounds using slightly modified ARM-PCR. Both of the initial two PCR rounds ran for nine to eleven cycles and employed TRBV1-TRBV30 forward primers alongside a C-beta reverse primer. TCRdb redid the calling of the multiplex PCR reads with MiXCR, one entry per CDR3 protein. The profile covers 70,000 to 85,000 distinct CDR3 sequences, with 71% appearing a single time and approximately 14% taken by the ten largest. In regard to this clonotype: Its antigen is still unknown. The CDR3 ends on some other residue instead of the conserved phenylalanine or tryptophan, so this is likely a read error. No DNA is shown, since the ends of the CDR3 on it are uncertain; the CDR3 is the one TCRdb lists.

The CDR3 is 14 residues long, ends included. Looked up from germline, CDR1 is SGHAT and CDR2 is FQNNGV. Overall study results and limits: Significantly larger top-250-clone fractions were found in tumors than in blood (p = 0.039). It was observed that only about 7.5-25% of the top clones appeared in every one of the five tumor regions.

The source material, roughly 18-30 mg of unsorted bulk tissue, was used to co-extract RNA and DNA. This TCR came from a woman aged 60-75 years with primary liver carcinoma and hepatitis B virus infection. The material sequenced was liver tumor tissue from sampling region 4. Subset in this sample: tumor region T4, right-lateral pole. This chain connects TRBV11-2 to TRBJ2-3; TRBD1 is taken as the D call from the table, unchecked against the DNA. CDR3 in amino acids: CASSMGLPTDMRYS.